This TCR beta chain appears in the sequencing data of a study of response to subunit inactivated influenza vaccine (dated by TCRdb to the late 2010s). A note on the overall study: Deep quantitative profiling of the T cell receptor repertoire was used in the study to follow responses to a trivalent subunit inactivated influenza vaccine.

Summary of the overall study and its limitations: According to the authors, only a limited number of new T cells may be recruited by each seasonal influenza vaccination.

The table lists this clonotype with many counts. The target of this receptor is not known. Base qualities are not at hand, and no much larger clone is one base apart. There are 15 amino acids in the CDR3, from cysteine to phenylalanine inclusive. The DNA shown is the 45-base CDR3, in frame from base 1. Per the germline V gene, MDHEN is the CDR1 and SYDVKM is the CDR2. V is pared back by 7 bases and J by 6 bases, with 19 bases lying between the germline termini. Library prep was done by RT-PCR. Sequencing relied on an Illumina HiSeq 2500. The public reads were reprocessed in TCRdb via fastp at Q25 and MiXCR, keeping in-frame beta chains. Rows with one shared CDR3 protein collapse into an entry with the most common genes and DNA. The sample records roughly 700,000 distinct CDR3 sequences, 11% to 15% of which are singletons. Approximately 7% of the sample lies in the top ten.

The rearranged segments are TRBV28 and TRBJ1-5, with no confident D gene call. Specimen: PBMCs from blood, collected 14 days before vaccination. The receptor comes from a man over 45 who received an inactivated influenza vaccine. Donor details come from another sample of the same person, matched by shared clones. The nucleotide sequence is given as TGTGCCAGCATCAGCTCCTCAAGGAGAGGTCAGCCCCAGCATTTT. It specifies CASISSSRRGQPQHF.